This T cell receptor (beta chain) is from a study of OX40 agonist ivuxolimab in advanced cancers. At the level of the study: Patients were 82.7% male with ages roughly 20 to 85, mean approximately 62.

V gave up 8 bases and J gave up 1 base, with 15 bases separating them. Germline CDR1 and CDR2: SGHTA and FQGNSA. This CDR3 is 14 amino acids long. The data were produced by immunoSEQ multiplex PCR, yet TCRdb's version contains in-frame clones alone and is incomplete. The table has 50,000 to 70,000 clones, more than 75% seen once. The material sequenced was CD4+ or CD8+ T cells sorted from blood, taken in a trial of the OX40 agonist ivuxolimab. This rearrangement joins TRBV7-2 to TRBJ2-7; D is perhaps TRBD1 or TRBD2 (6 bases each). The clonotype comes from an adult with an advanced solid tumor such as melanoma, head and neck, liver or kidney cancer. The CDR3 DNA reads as TGTGCCAGCGCGGTAGGAGGGGGGTCCTACGAGCAGTACTTC. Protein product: CASAVGGGSYEQYF.